This passage covers 26 T cell receptor beta chains from one sample sequenced in a study of spatial heterogeneity in lung cancer. For these receptors, no antigen is known. Study-wide results and limits: Within tumors, counts of expanded alpha and beta TCRs tracked tumor mutation counts.

One entry per CDR3 protein, called by TCRdb with MiXCR from the 5' RACE reads. The sample holds 16,000 or so distinct CDR3 sequences; approximately 6.8% are singletons and the top ten take 15% to 20%. Time point indicated: sample taken at primary tumor resection. The sequences come from lung tumor tissue, collected at surgery. The receptor set was obtained from a female donor with early-stage non-small cell lung cancer.

In its sample, this clonotype ranks as medium-sized. Since it is a stray read in a library aimed at alpha chains, this beta chain has a size that is not meaningful. The V and J genes are TRBV12-3 or TRBV12-4 and TRBJ1-1; no reliable D call. Trimming cost V 7 bases and J 0 bases, with 9 bases left between them. This CDR3 contains 13 residues. This CDR3 is CASTPVLNTEAFF. As DNA, the CDR3 is TGTGCCAGCACCCCGGTCCTGAACACTGAAGCTTTCTTT.

This clonotype appeared many times. This beta chain is a stray sequence in a library constructed for alpha chains; its clone size is not meaningful. The chain links TRBV6-5 to TRBJ1-5; TRBD1 matches at 12 bases. CDR1 MNHEY and CDR2 SVGAGI come from the germline V gene. The CDR3 has 15 residues. Germline trimming cut 0 bases from V and 11 bases from J; bases unmatched to any gene: 5. This CDR3 is CASSYSGTGGEAQHF. DNA of the CDR3: TGTGCCAGCAGTTACTCAGGGACAGGGGGCGAAGCCCAGCATTTT.

This clonotype was recorded at least ten times. The library was prepared for alpha chains; this beta chain is a stray read, so its frequency means little. The chain links TRBV28 to TRBJ1-6, with TRBD1 identical over 12 bases. Germline V CDR1 and CDR2: MDHEN, SYDVKM. The junction had 4 bases not matched to a gene; V was cut back by 6 bases and J by 10 bases. The CDR3 is made up of 14 amino acids. The CDR3 DNA follows: TGTGCCAGCAGAGGGACAGGGGGCGCGTCACCCCTCCACTTT. This sequence encodes CASRGTGGASPLHF.

This clonotype was seen many times. This beta chain slipped into a library made for alpha chains as a stray read, so its size is not meaningful. The V gene is TRBV7-2, the J gene TRBJ1-5; a weak D match, TRBD1 (5 bases). Trimming took 1 base from V and 3 from J, leaving 13 bases between them. CDR1 and CDR2 from the germline V gene are SGHTA and FQGNSA. This CDR3 region has 16 residues. The CDR3 DNA follows: TGTGCCAGCAGCTTAGTTGGGGGGAGTGACAATCAGCCCCAGCATTTT. Amino acids: CASSLVGGSDNQPQHF.

This clonotype was counted ten times or more. This beta chain is a stray sequence in a library constructed for alpha chains; its clone size is not meaningful. V usage is TRBV7-2 and J usage is TRBJ2-7, with TRBD1 matching 7 bases. The CDR3 extends over 15 amino acids. CDR1 is SGHTA, CDR2 FQGNSA, per germline. V was pared by 3 bases and J by 4 bases, with 9 bases of the junction left unmatched. The CDR3 coding sequence is TGTGCCAGCAGCTTCCCAGGGGGAAGGCGTTACGAGCAGTACTTC. It is translated as CASSFPGGRRYEQYF. The whole variable domain, filled in from reference TRBV7-2 and TRBJ2-7, reads GAGVSQSPSNKVTEKGKDVELRCDPISGHTALYWYRQSLGQGLEFLIYFQGNSAPDKSGLPSDRFSAERTGGSVSTLTIQRTQQEDSAVYLCASSFPGGRRYEQYFGPGTRLTVT.

There are a few counts of this clonotype. This beta chain is off target for a library built for alpha chains, so its abundance means little. The rearrangement links TRBV20-1 to TRBJ2-3; 8 bases are shared with TRBD1. Trimming at V came to 3 bases and at J to 5 bases, leaving 10 bases not matched to a gene. Germline CDR1 DFQATT, CDR2 SNEGSKA (reference sequence). The CDR3 runs to 15 residues. The CDR3 DNA reads as TGCAGTGCTAGCCCCCGGACAGGGATCCTAGATACGCAGTATTTT. It codes for CSASPRTGILDTQYF.

This clonotype was recorded many times. The library was designed around alpha chains, so this beta chain is a stray read whose abundance carries little weight. This rearrangement joins TRBV28 to TRBJ2-5; 12 nucleotides align to TRBD2. Trimming removed 5 bases from V and 2 bases from J; junction bases left unmatched: 12. The V gene's germline CDR1 is MDHEN and CDR2 SYDVKM. This CDR3 region has 18 residues. The CDR3, as DNA: TGTGCCAGCAGTCCGACTGGGCTAGCGGGGGGGCGTCAAGAGACCCAGTACTTC. This encodes CASSPTGLAGGRQETQYF. The complete variable domain, with remaining parts taken from reference TRBV28 and TRBJ2-5, reads DVKVTQSSRYLVKRTGEKVFLECVQDMDHENMFWYRQDPGLGLRLIYFSYDVKMKEKGDIPEGYSVSREKKERFSLILESASTNQTSMYLCASSPTGLAGGRQETQYFGPGTRLLVL.

This clonotype was seen at least ten times. Because the library targeted alpha chains, this beta chain is an off-target read whose size means little. This rearrangement joins TRBV20-1 to TRBJ2-7, with a possible D match to TRBD1 (6 bases). With 2 bases removed from V and 0 bases from J, the gap between germline ends came to 20 bases. CDR3 length: 17 residues. The germline CDR1 and CDR2 sequences are DFQATT and SNEGSKA (reference sequence). The CDR3 DNA reads TGCAGTGCTAGACTGGCAGGGGCGCTCGAAGTCTCCTACGAGCAGTACTTC. Translated, it gives CSARLAGALEVSYEQYF.

Comment on this clonotype: The size of this beta chain means little, since it is a stray read in a library made for alpha chains. The V and J genes are TRBV12-3 or TRBV12-4 and TRBJ1-5; D may be TRBD1 (5 bases). There are 15 residues in the CDR3. V lost 6 bases and J lost 6, with 18 bases in between. The CDR3 here is CASSPTQGNIQPQHF. Written as DNA, the CDR3 is TGTGCCAGCAGCCCCACCCAGGGTAATATTCAGCCCCAGCATTTT.

This clonotype qualifies as medium-sized. Within a library made for alpha chains, this beta chain is off target, and its count is uninformative. The chain uses TRBV4-3 and TRBJ1-4, with D maybe TRBD1 (6 bases). Trimming pared 0 bases from V and 7 bases from J, leaving 15 bases between. This CDR3 is built from 16 residues. CDR1 LGHNA and CDR2 YSLEER come from the germline V gene. The CDR3 DNA reads as TGCGCCAGCAGCCAAGAGGGTGGGGGGACATCTGAAAAACTGTTTTTT. Translated: CASSQEGGGTSEKLFF.

This clonotype is medium-sized (0.01 to 0.1%) within its sample. Because this beta chain is a stray read in a library intended to capture alpha chains, its abundance should not be given much weight. J is TRBJ1-3 and V is TRBV27; a weak D match, TRBD1 (5 bases). CDR3 size: 15 residues. Germline-derived CDR1 and CDR2 are MNHEY and SMNVEV (reference sequence). The V end lost 1 base, the J end lost 0 bases, and 7 bases lay between the germline ends. For the CDR3, the DNA is TGTGCCAGCAGTTTATACAGGAGCTCTGGAAACACCATATATTTT. This encodes CASSLYRSSGNTIYF.

This clonotype was picked up many times. This beta chain came through as a stray read in a library set up for alpha chains, and its size says little. This chain joins TRBV2 and TRBJ2-7; D is unresolved. Germline-derived CDR1 and CDR2 are SNHLY and FYNNEI. V was trimmed by 10 bases and J by 0 bases, leaving 16 bases between them. CDR3 size: 14 residues. CDR3 bases: TGTGCCACTCTCGAGACGGCAAACTCCTACGAGCAGTACTTC. Translated, it gives CATLETANSYEQYF.

This clonotype was seen many times. Little can be read into the size of this beta chain, an off-target read in a library designed for alpha chains. This chain links TRBV7-9 with TRBJ1-1; a possible D gene is TRBD1 (5 bases). Germline CDR1 is SEHNR and CDR2 is FQNEAQ (reference sequence). Trimming removed 4 bases at V and 7 bases at J, with 13 bases between. The CDR3 is made up of 13 amino acids. CDR3 coding DNA: TGTGCCAGCAGCTCCCGGATGGGGGTTGAAGCTTTCTTT. Protein product: CASSSRMGVEAFF. The whole variable domain, remainder taken from reference TRBV7-9 and TRBJ1-1, is DTGVSQNPRHKITKRGQNVTFRCDPISEHNRLYWYRQTLGQGPEFLTYFQNEAQLEKSRLLSDRFSAERPKGSFSTLEIQRTEQGDSAMYLCASSSRMGVEAFFGQGTRLTVV.

This clonotype was counted at least ten times. This beta chain lies outside the target of a library built for alpha chains; its clone size means little. The chain uses TRBV5-5 and TRBJ1-2, with D possibly being TRBD1 (6 bases). This CDR3 has 13 amino acids. In germline, CDR1 is SGHKS, CDR2 YYEKEE (reference sequence). Trimming stripped 3 bases from V and 4 bases from J, with 10 bases between. The CDR3 loop is CASSYLDSYGYTF. The CDR3 coding sequence is TGTGCCAGCAGCTACCTGGACAGCTATGGCTACACCTTC. Looking up the rest from reference TRBV5-5 and TRBJ1-2 gives the full variable domain: DAGVTQSPTHLIKTRGQQVTLRCSPISGHKSVSWYQQVLGQGPQFIFQYYEKEERGRGNFPDRFSARQFPNYSSELNVNALLLGDSALYLCASSYLDSYGYTFGSGTRLTVV.

This clonotype was counted many times. This beta chain lies outside the target of a library built for alpha chains; its clone size means little. This chain connects TRBV5-1 to TRBJ2-2; D is uncertain. The CDR3 spans 16 residues. The V gene lost 4 bases and the J gene lost 4 bases, with 17 bases spanning the gap. Germline V CDR1 and CDR2: SGHRS, YFSETQ. CDR3 protein: CASSRTLRTSTGELFF. The CDR3 DNA follows: TGCGCCAGCAGCCGTACCCTGCGTACCAGCACCGGGGAGCTGTTTTTT.

This clonotype was counted between two and nine times. An end of the junction differs from the germline gene, which may be a read error. This beta chain is a stray sequence in a library constructed for alpha chains; its clone size is not meaningful. CDR3 in DNA: TGTGCCAGCAGTGAGGAGTTGTACACTGAAGCTTTTTTT. Amino acid sequence: CASSEELYTEAFF. The V and J genes are TRBV6-4 and TRBJ1-1; no firm D call. Germline loops: CDR1 MRHNA, CDR2 SNTAGT. The CDR3 runs 13 residues.

This clonotype turned up a few times. Because the library targeted alpha chains, this beta chain is an off-target read whose size means little. The chain joins TRBV6-2 or TRBV6-3 to TRBJ2-4; D not certain. CDR1 is MNHEY, CDR2 SVGEGT, per germline. Trimming took off 2 bases at V and 0 bases at J, with 2 bases between the two ends. The CDR3 has 13 residues. CDR3 amino acids: CASSYAAKNIQYF. The CDR3 DNA follows: TGTGCCAGCAGTTACGCAGCCAAAAACATTCAGTACTTC.

This clonotype was observed many times. Little can be read into the size of this beta chain, an off-target read in a library designed for alpha chains. The chain is built from TRBV28 and TRBJ1-1; D unresolved. Germline CDR1 and CDR2: MDHEN and SYDVKM. V shed 2 bases and J shed 0 bases, with 1 base lying between them. There are 12 residues in the CDR3. CDR3 nucleotide sequence: TGTGCCAGCAGTTTACTGAACACTGAAGCTTTCTTT. The encoded protein is CASSLLNTEAFF.

This clonotype was counted between two and nine times. This beta chain appears as a stray read in a library generated for alpha chains; its size is not informative. The chain carries TRBV5-6 and TRBJ2-6; D call uncertain. V was cut by 2 bases and J by 4 bases, with 7 bases left in between. CDR1 is SGHDT and CDR2 is YYEEEE in the germline V gene. The CDR3 has 14 amino acids. The CDR3 nucleotides are TGTGCCAGCAGCTTCTTGTCGGGGGCCAACGTCCTGACTTTC. It specifies CASSFLSGANVLTF. Based on the CDR3 plus reference TRBV5-6 and TRBJ2-6, the full variable domain is DAGVTQSPTHLIKTRGQQVTLRCSPKSGHDTVSWYQQALGQGPQFIFQYYEEEERQRGNFPDRFSGHQFPNYSSELNVNALLLGDSALYLCASSFLSGANVLTFGAGSRLTVL.

There are many counts of this clonotype. Within a library made for alpha chains, this beta chain is off target, and its count is uninformative. The chain joins TRBV7-3 to TRBJ2-1; a weak D match, TRBD2 (6 bases). In germline, CDR1 is SGHTA, CDR2 FQGTGA. This CDR3 region has 16 residues. The V and J ends lost 5 bases and 2 bases respectively, with 16 bases between them. In nucleotides, the CDR3 is TGTGCCAGCAGCCGCCGAGGGGAGGTTACCTACAATGAGCAGTTCTTC. Translated, it gives CASSRRGEVTYNEQFF.

This clonotype was picked up many times. Because this beta chain is a stray read in a library intended to capture alpha chains, its abundance should not be given much weight. The chain couples TRBV6-2 or TRBV6-3 to TRBJ2-4; D gene uncertain. The CDR3 is made up of 15 amino acids. Looked up from germline, CDR1 is MNHEY and CDR2 is SVGEGT. V was pared by 3 bases and J by 1 base, with 10 bases between. The CDR3 reads CASSYGYPAKNIQYF. In DNA form, the CDR3 reads TGTGCCAGCAGTTATGGCTATCCGGCCAAAAACATTCAGTACTTC.

A note on this clonotype: The library was prepared for alpha chains; this beta chain is a stray read, so its frequency means little. V and J are TRBV20-1 and TRBJ2-6; D unresolved. The V end was cut by 2 bases, the J end by 0 bases, with 8 bases between. Germline V gives CDR1 DFQATT, CDR2 SNEGSKA (reference sequence). This CDR3 is 15 amino acids long. The CDR3 DNA sequence: TGCAGTGCTAGAAGTGGCGCCTCTGGGGCCAACGTCCTGACTTTC. Protein sequence: CSARSGASGANVLTF.

This clonotype was detected many times. This beta chain turned up in a library designed for alpha chains; as an off-target read, its abundance says little. V usage is TRBV18 and J usage is TRBJ2-2; 8 bases map to TRBD1. This CDR3 is 16 amino acids long. Germline values: CDR1 KGHSH, CDR2 LQKENI. J lost 7 bases, V lost 3 bases, and 10 bases had no gene match. CDR3 sequence (DNA): TGTGCCAGCTCACCTCTCGGGACAGGCGTAAACGGGGAGCTGTTTTTT. This codes for CASSPLGTGVNGELFF.

This clonotype was seen a few times. This beta chain turned up in a library designed for alpha chains; as an off-target read, its abundance says little. The CDR3: CASSPLGSPQTAGANVLTF. The CDR3 DNA follows: TGTGCCAGCAGCCCGCTAGGGAGCCCACAGACAGCTGGGGCCAACGTCCTGACTTTC. The genes are TRBV13 and TRBJ2-6; D tentatively reads TRBD1 or TRBD2 (5 bases each). The CDR3 consists of 19 residues. CDR1 is PRHDT, CDR2 FYEKMQ, per germline (reference sequence). The V and J ends lost 5 bases and 2 bases respectively, with 22 bases between them.

This clonotype has at least ten counts. This beta chain was picked up by a library intended for alpha chains and is off target, so its count carries little meaning. The rearrangement uses TRBV4-1 and TRBJ1-5; no definite D call. Germline CDR1 reads MGHRA; CDR2 reads YSYEKL. The V and J ends lost 0 bases and 5 bases respectively, with 23 bases between them. The CDR3 is made up of 19 amino acids. For the CDR3, the DNA is TGCGCCAGCAGCCAAGACTCCCCTCCGAGGCGGGGTGCCGATCAGCCCCAGCATTTT. Amino acid sequence: CASSQDSPPRRGADQPQHF.

Within the sample, this clonotype is medium-sized. Within a library made for alpha chains, this beta chain is off target, and its count is uninformative. The DNA for the CDR3 is TGTGCCAGCAGCTTAGCCCGCAGCGGGGGCTCAACAGATACGCAGTATTTT. Its translation is CASSLARSGGSTDTQYF. The chain links TRBV7-2 to TRBJ2-3; 8 bases align to TRBD2. CDR1 and CDR2 (germline): SGHTA, FQGNSA. Losses at the gene ends were 0 bases for V and 3 bases for J; bases not matched to a gene: 8. The CDR3 runs to 17 residues. Together with reference TRBV7-2 and TRBJ2-3, the CDR3 gives the full variable domain: GAGVSQSPSNKVTEKGKDVELRCDPISGHTALYWYRQSLGQGLEFLIYFQGNSAPDKSGLPSDRFSAERTGGSVSTLTIQRTQQEDSAVYLCASSLARSGGSTDTQYFGPGTRLTVL.